A single sample is the source of the 5 T cell receptor beta chains below, sequenced in a study of blood T cells in healthy people across ages. Together with a sample-barcoded 5' primer, a J-beta primer mix was included in a second PCR lasting roughly 6 to 12 cycles. TCRdb redid the calling of the 5' RACE reads with MiXCR, one entry per CDR3 protein. Among about 1.6 million distinct CDR3 sequences listed, approximately 32% were seen once. Sequencing input: blood. The receptor set was obtained from a woman aged 25 to 39 in good health.

This clonotype appeared many times. V usage is TRBV24-1 and J usage is TRBJ2-3; the D gene is possibly TRBD1 (6 bases). Between the trimmed V and J ends, which lost 4 bases and 5 bases, there was a span of 15 bases. Germline V CDR1 and CDR2: KGHDR, SFDVKD. The CDR3 spans 15 residues. The CDR3 DNA follows: TGTGCCACCAGTGACCAGGGGTATTTGGGAGATACGCAGTATTTT. Protein product: CATSDQGYLGDTQYF.

This clonotype was observed a few times. The genes are TRBV10-2 and TRBJ2-5; D is possibly TRBD2 (5 bases). The CDR3 spans 13 residues. Trimming removed 3 bases from V and 7 bases from J, with 12 bases in between. CDR1 is WSHSY and CDR2 is SAAADI in the germline V gene. The CDR3 loop reads CASSDGGPVTQYF. The CDR3 nucleotides read TGCGCCAGCAGTGATGGCGGGCCGGTGACCCAGTACTTC.

Comment on this clonotype: Germline is not matched at one junction end, which may reflect a read error. This rearrangement joins TRBV7-8 to TRBJ1-4; D unresolved. This CDR3 is built from 15 residues. The germline gives CDR1 SGHVS, CDR2 FQNEAQ. DNA of the CDR3: TGTGCCAGCAGCTATTCGGCATTGAGTAATGAAAAACGGTTTTTT. It specifies CASSYSALSNEKRFF.

The genes are TRBV5-1 and TRBJ2-7; TRBD1 might be the D (5 bases). Trimming took 3 bases from V and 0 from J, leaving 10 bases between them. The CDR3 length is 14 residues. CDR1 SGHRS and CDR2 YFSETQ come from the germline V gene. Written as DNA, the CDR3 is TGCGCCAGCAGCTGGCGACAGAGCTCCTACGAGCAGTACTTC. It is translated as CASSWRQSSYEQYF.

V usage is TRBV9 and J usage is TRBJ2-7, with D unresolved. This CDR3 has 15 amino acids. CDR1 is SGDLS and CDR2 is YYNGEE in the germline V gene. Trimming took off 0 bases at V and 7 bases at J, with 17 bases between the two ends. For the CDR3, the DNA is TGTGCCAGCAGCGTAGCGGGTGACGGTACTACGGAGCAGTACTTC. Translating it yields CASSVAGDGTTEQYF.